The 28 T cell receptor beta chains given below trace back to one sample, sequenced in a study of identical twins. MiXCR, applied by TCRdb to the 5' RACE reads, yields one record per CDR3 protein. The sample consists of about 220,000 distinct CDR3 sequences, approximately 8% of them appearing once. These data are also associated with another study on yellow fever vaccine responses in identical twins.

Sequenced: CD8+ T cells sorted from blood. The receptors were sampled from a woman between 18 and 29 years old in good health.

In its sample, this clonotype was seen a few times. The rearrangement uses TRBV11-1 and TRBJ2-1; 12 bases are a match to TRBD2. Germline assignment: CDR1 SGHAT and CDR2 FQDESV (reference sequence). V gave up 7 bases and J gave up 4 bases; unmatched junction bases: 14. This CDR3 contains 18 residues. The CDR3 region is CASTPTLAGGLLYNEQFF. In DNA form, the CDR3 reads TGTGCCAGCACCCCCACGCTAGCGGGAGGGCTACTTTACAATGAGCAGTTCTTC.

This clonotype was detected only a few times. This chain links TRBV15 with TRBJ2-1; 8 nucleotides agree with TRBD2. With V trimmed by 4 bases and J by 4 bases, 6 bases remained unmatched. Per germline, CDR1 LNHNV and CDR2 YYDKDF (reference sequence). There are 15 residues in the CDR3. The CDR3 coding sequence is TGTGCCACCAGCAAAAAGCGGGAGTATTACAATGAGCAGTTCTTC. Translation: CATSKKREYYNEQFF.

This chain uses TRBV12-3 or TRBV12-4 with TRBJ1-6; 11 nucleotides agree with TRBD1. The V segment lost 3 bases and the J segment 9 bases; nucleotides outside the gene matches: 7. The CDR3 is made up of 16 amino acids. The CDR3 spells CASSFWDRGLGSPLHF. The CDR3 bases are TGTGCCAGCAGTTTTTGGGACAGGGGGTTAGGTTCACCCCTCCACTTT.

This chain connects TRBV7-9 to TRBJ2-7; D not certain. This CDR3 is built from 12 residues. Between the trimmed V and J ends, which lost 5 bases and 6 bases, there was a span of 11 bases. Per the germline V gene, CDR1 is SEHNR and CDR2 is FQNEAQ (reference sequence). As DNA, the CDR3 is TGTGCCAGCAGCCCCCGACCCATCGAGCAGTACTTC. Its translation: CASSPRPIEQYF.

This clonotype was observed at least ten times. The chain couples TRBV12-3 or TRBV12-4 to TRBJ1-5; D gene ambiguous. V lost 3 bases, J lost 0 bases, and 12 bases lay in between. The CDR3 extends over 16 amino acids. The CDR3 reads CASSFLGYNSNQPQHF. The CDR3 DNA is TGTGCCAGCAGTTTTTTAGGGTACAATAGCAATCAGCCCCAGCATTTT.

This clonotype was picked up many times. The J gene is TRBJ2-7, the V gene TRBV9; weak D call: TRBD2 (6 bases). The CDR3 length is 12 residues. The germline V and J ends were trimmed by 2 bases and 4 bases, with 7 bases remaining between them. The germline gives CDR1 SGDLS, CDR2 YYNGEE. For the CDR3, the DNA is TGTGCCAGCAGCGTCGGGAGTTACGAGCAGTACTTC. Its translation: CASSVGSYEQYF.

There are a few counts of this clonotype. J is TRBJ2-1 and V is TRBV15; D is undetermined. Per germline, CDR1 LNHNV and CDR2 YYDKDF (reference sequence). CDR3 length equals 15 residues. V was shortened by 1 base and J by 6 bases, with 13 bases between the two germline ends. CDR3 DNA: TGTGCCACCAGCAGAGTAGCTGGGAACCTCAATGAGCAGTTCTTC. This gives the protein CATSRVAGNLNEQFF.

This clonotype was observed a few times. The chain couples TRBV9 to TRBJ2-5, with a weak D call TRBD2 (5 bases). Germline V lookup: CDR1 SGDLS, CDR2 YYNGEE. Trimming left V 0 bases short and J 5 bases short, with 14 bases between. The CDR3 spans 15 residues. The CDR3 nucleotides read TGTGCCAGCAGCGTAGTAGAGGGCCCACCTGAGACCCAGTACTTC. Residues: CASSVVEGPPETQYF.

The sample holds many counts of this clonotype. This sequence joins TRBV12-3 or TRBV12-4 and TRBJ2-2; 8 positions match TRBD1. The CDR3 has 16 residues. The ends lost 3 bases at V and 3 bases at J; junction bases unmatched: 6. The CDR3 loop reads CASSLTGVGDTGELFF. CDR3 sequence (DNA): TGTGCCAGCAGTTTGACAGGGGTAGGAGACACCGGGGAGCTGTTTTTT.

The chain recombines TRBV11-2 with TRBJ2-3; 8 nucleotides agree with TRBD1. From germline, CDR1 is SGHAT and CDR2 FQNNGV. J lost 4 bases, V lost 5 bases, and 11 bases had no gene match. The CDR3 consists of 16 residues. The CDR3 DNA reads TGTGCCAGCAGCCTACAACCGACAGGGGAGGCAGATACGCAGTATTTT. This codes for CASSLQPTGEADTQYF.

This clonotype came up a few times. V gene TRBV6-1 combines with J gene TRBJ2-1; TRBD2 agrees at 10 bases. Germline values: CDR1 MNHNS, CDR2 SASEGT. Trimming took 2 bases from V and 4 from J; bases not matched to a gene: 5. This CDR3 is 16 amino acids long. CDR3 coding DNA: TGTGCCAGCAGTGAATCTAGCGGGAGTTATTACAATGAGCAGTTCTTC. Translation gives CASSESSGSYYNEQFF.

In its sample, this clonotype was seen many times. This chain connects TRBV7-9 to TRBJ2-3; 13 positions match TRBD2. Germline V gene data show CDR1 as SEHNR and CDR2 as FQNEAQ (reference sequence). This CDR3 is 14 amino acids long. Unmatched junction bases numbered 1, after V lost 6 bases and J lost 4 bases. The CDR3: CASSTSGGADTQYF. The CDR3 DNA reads TGTGCCAGCAGTACTAGCGGGGGGGCAGATACGCAGTATTTT.

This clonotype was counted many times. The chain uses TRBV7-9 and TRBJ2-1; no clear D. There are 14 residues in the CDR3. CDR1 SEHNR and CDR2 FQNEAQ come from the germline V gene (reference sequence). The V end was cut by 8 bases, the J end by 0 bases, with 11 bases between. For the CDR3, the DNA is TGTGCCAGCGGCGTCCCCAGCTCCTACAATGAGCAGTTCTTC. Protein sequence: CASGVPSSYNEQFF.

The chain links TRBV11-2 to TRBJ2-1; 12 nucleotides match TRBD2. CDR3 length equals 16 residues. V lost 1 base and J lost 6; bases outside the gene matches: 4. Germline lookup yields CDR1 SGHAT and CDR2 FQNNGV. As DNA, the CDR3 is TGTGCCAGCAGCTTAGGGACTAGCGGGAACCTCAATGAGCAGTTCTTC. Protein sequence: CASSLGTSGNLNEQFF.

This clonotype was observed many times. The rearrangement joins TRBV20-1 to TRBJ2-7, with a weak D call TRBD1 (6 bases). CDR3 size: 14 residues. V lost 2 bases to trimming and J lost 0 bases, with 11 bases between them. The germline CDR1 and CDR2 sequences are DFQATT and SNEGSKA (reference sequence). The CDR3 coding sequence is TGCAGTGCTAGAAGCCGGGACATCTCCTACGAGCAGTACGTC. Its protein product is CSARSRDISYEQYV.

DNA of the CDR3: TGCAGTGCTAGAGTTGCACGGTACTCTGGAAACACCATATATTTT. It codes for CSARVARYSGNTIYF. This rearrangement joins TRBV20-1 to TRBJ1-3; D gene unclear. Trimming left V 1 base short and J 0 bases short, with 10 bases between. This CDR3 spans 15 amino acids. The germline CDR1 and CDR2 sequences are DFQATT and SNEGSKA (reference sequence).

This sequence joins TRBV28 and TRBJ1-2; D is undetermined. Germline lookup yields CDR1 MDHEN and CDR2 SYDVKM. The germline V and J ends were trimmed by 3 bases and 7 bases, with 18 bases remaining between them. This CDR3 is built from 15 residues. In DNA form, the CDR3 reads TGTGCCAGCAGTTTGGGCCCCGGAGGGAGATCTGGCTACACCTTC. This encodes CASSLGPGGRSGYTF.

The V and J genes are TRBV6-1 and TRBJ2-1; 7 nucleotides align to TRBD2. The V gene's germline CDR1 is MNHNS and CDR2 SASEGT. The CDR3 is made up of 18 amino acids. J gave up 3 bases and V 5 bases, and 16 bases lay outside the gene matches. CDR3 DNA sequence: TGTGCCAGCAGTCCTCAACGTTCGGGGGGAATGATCTACAATGAGCAGTTCTTC. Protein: CASSPQRSGGMIYNEQFF.

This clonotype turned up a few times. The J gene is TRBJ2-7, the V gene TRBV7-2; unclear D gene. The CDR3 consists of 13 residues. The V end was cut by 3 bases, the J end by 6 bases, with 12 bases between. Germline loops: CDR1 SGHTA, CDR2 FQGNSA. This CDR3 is CASSFTAVGEQYF. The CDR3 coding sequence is TGTGCCAGCAGCTTTACCGCCGTCGGCGAGCAGTACTTC.

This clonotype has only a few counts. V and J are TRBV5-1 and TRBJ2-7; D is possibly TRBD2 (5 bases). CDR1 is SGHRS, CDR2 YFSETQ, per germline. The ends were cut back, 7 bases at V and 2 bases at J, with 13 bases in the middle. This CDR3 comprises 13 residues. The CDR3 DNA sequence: TGCGCCAGCTCCGAGGACGGGGCCTACGAGCAGTACTTC. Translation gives CASSEDGAYEQYF.

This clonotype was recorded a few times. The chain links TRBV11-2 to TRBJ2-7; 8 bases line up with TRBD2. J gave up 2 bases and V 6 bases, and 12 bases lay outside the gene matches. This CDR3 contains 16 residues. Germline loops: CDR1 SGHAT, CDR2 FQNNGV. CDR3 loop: CASSRLVREETYEQYF. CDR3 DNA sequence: TGTGCCAGCAGTCGTCTTGTGCGGGAGGAAACCTACGAGCAGTACTTC.

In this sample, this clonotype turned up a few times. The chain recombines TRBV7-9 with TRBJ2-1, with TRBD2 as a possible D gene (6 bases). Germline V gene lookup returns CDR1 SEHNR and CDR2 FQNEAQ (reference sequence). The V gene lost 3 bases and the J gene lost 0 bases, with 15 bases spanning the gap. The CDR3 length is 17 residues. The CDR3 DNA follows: TGTGCCAGCAGCTTTGGGGACTCCTGGAGCTCCTACAATGAGCAGTTCTTC. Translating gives CASSFGDSWSSYNEQFF.

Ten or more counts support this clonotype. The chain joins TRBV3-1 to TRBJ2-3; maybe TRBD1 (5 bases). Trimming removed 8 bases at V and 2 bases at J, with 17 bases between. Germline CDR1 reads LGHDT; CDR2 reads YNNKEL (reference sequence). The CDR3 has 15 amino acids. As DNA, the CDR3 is TGTGCCAGCGAGGACACGCAGGGCCCCACAGATACGCAGTATTTT. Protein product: CASEDTQGPTDTQYF.

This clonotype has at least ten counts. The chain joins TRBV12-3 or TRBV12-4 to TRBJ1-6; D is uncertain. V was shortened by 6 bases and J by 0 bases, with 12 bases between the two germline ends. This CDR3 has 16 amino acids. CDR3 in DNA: TGTGCCAGCAGCACAGAAAGGAGCTCCTATAATTCACCCCTCCACTTT. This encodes CASSTERSSYNSPLHF.

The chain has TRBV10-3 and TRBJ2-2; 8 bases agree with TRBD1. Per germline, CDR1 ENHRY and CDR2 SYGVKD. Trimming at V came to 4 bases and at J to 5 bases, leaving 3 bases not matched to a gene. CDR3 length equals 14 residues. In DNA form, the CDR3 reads TGTGCCATCAGTGGTAGACAGGGGACCGGGGAGCTGTTTTTT. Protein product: CAISGRQGTGELFF.

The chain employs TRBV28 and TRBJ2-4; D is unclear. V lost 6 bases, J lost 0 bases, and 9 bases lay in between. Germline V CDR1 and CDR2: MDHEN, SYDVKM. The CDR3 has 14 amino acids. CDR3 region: CASRGLLAKNIQYF. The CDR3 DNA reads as TGTGCCAGCAGGGGGTTGCTAGCCAAAAACATTCAGTACTTC.

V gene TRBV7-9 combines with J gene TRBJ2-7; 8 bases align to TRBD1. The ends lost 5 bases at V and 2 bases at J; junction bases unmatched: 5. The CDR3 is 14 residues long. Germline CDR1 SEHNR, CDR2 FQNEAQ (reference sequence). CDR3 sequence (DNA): TGTGCCAGCAGCCAGGACAGGGACCCCTACGAGCAGTACTTC. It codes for CASSQDRDPYEQYF.

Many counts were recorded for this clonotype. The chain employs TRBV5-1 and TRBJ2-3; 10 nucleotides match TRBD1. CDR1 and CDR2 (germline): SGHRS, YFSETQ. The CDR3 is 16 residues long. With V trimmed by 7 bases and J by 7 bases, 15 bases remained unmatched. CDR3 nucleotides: TGCGCCAGCTTTCCAAAGCCGGGACAGGGGAGAAATACGCAGTATTTT. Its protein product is CASFPKPGQGRNTQYF.